This is a list of T cell receptor beta chains from one sample in a study of Ad26.COV2.S vaccination and SARS-CoV-2 variants. Profiled with immunoSEQ multiplex PCR; TCRdb holds only in-frame clones, not every one. The table has around 310,000 clones, roughly 90% seen once. The specimen was peripheral blood, collected in a trial of Ad26.COV2.S vaccine versus placebo. All receptors come from a person aged 18-65 years who received the Ad26.COV2.S COVID-19 vaccine or a placebo. The CDR3 runs from the conserved cysteine through the conserved F or W. Each record gives: CDR3 DNA, CDR3 protein, clone size, J gene, D gene, V gene. The D gene is left open where the match is weak. Clone size is not always given. Where it is, it says once, few, many or a class for expanded clones.

TGCGCCAGCAGCCAAGGAGGAGTTTCAGCCGAGTACTCTGGAAACACCATATATTTT CASSQGGVSAEYSGNTIYF NA TRBJ1-3 NA TRBV4-3
TGTGCCAGCTCACCAGAGTCTTTTCGGGTTGGCACTGAAGCTTTCTTT CASSPESFRVGTEAFF NA TRBJ1-1 NA TRBV18
TGTGCCAGCAGCCCCAAACGGGGTGCGGATACGCAGTATTTT CASSPKRGADTQYF NA TRBJ2-3 NA TRBV7-8
TGCAGCGTTGAGTGGGCTTTGGTGCAAGAGACCCAGTACTTC CSVEWALVQETQYF NA TRBJ2-5 NA TRBV29-1
TGTGCCAGCAGCTTGGGTGGGGAGGGTAATTCACCCCTCCACTTT CASSLGGEGNSPLHF NA TRBJ1-6 NA TRBV5-4
TGTGCCAGACTACAGGGGTACACAGATACGCAGTATTTT CARLQGYTDTQYF once TRBJ2-3 TRBD1 TRBV6-6
TGTGCCAGCAGTGAGGGACAGGGACATATACGGGGCTACACCTTC CASSEGQGHIRGYTF NA TRBJ1-2 TRBD1 TRBV6-1
TGTGCCAGTAGTTCCGGGACGGGGCACTCCTCTGGAAACACCATATATTTT CASSSGTGHSSGNTIYF NA TRBJ1-3 NA TRBV19
TGTGCCAGCAGCCGGACGGGGATCAATCAGCCCCAGCATTTT CASSRTGINQPQHF NA TRBJ1-5 NA TRBV5-6
TGTGCCAGCAGCTTCGGACTAGCGGGAGGGCGGATTGAGCAGTTCTTC CASSFGLAGGRIEQFF NA TRBJ2-1 TRBD2 TRBV13
TGTGCCAGCAGCGTAGGACAGGGACACACTGAAGCTTTCTTT CASSVGQGHTEAFF NA TRBJ1-1 TRBD1 TRBV9
TGTGCCAGCAGCTTAGCGGGACGGTTCAATGAAAAACTGTTTTTT CASSLAGRFNEKLFF NA TRBJ1-4 NA TRBV11-1
TGTGCCAGCTTCACAGGGCGATTTCGTAACACTGAAGCTTTCTTT CASFTGRFRNTEAFF NA TRBJ1-1 NA TRBV7-2
TGTGCCAGCTCACCCCAGGACAGGTACGCCTATGGCTACACCTTC CASSPQDRYAYGYTF once TRBJ1-2 TRBD1 TRBV18
TGTGCCAGCAGCTTATTAGGTCTGTTCTCCTACGAGCAGTACTTC CASSLLGLFSYEQYF NA TRBJ2-7 NA TRBV7-2
TGTGCCAGCAGCAAGGGGGGGGCTGGAAACACCATATATTTT CASSKGGAGNTIYF NA TRBJ1-3 NA TRBV3-1/TRBV3-2
TGTGCCAGCAGCGTAGCTACTAGCGGCCTCCAAGAGACCCAGTACTTC CASSVATSGLQETQYF NA TRBJ2-5 TRBD2 TRBV9
TGTGCCACCTCAACTAGCGGGGTCCGAGAGACCCAGTACTTC CATSTSGVRETQYF NA TRBJ2-5 TRBD2 TRBV6-5
TGCGCCAGCAGCCAAGATCTAAGGAAGAAGGAAAAACTGTTTTTT CASSQDLRKKEKLFF NA TRBJ1-4 NA TRBV4-1
TGTGCCATCAGTTGGGGACTAGATTACAATGAGCAGTTCTTC CAISWGLDYNEQFF NA TRBJ2-1 TRBD2 TRBV10-3
TGCGCCAGTCAACAGGAACCTGGGGCCAACGTCCTGACTTTC CASQQEPGANVLTF NA TRBJ2-6 NA TRBV4-3
TGTGCCAGCAGTGTCGATCCACTAGCGGCTCTCCAAGAGACCCAGTACTTC CASSVDPLAALQETQYF NA TRBJ2-5 TRBD2 TRBV6-1
TGTGCCAGCCGGCAAGCATACGAGCAGTACTTC CASRQAYEQYF NA TRBJ2-7 NA TRBV6-5
TGTGCCAGCAGCTTAGACGCCCACTATAAGACTAGCGGGGCGTACAATGAGCAGTTCTTC CASSLDAHYKTSGAYNEQFF NA TRBJ2-1 TRBD2 TRBV11-3